This entry lists 3 T cell receptor beta chains sequenced from one sample in a study of T cells in Graves' hyperthyroidism and ophthalmopathy. TCR beta CDR3 regions were amplified from RNA transcripts. The HTBI primer set was used in a first-round RT-PCR of the TCR CDR3. TCRdb independently ran MiXCR on the multiplex PCR reads; one entry per CDR3 protein. The table lists a few hundred thousand distinct CDR3 sequences, approximately 14% of them singletons. Sequencing was performed on blood. These TCRs come from a woman in her 30s with Graves' hyperthyroidism.

The table lists this clonotype with a few counts. The J gene is TRBJ2-7, the V gene TRBV10-3; D remains ambiguous. Germline V gene lookup returns CDR1 ENHRY and CDR2 SYGVKD. V lost 0 bases and J 2 bases, leaving 11 bases between the germline ends. The CDR3 consists of 15 residues. The CDR3 loop is CAISESPRSTYEQYF. CDR3 nucleotides: TGTGCCATCAGTGAGTCACCCAGGTCTACCTACGAGCAGTACTTC.

This clonotype occurred many times. V is TRBV28 and J is TRBJ2-3, with a weak D call TRBD2 (6 bases). The CDR3 is made up of 16 amino acids. CDR1 is MDHEN, CDR2 SYDVKM, per germline. The V end was cut by 5 bases, the J end by 0 bases, with 15 bases between. CDR3 in DNA: TGTGCCAGCAGTCCACAGGCGGGGTCCAGCACAGATACGCAGTATTTT. It is translated as CASSPQAGSSTDTQYF.

The chain combines TRBV30 with TRBJ2-6; D unclear. Germline CDR1 reads GTSNPN; CDR2 reads SVGIG (reference sequence). The CDR3 covers 17 residues. V was clipped by 4 bases and J by 1 base, with 17 bases between them. The CDR3 region has the DNA TGTGCCTGGAACACCCGGTTGTCTTTATCTGGGGCCAACGTCCTGACTTTC. The encoded protein is CAWNTRLSLSGANVLTF. Full variable domain (remainder filled in from reference TRBV30 and TRBJ2-6): SQTIHQWPATLVQPVGSPLSLECTVEGTSNPNLYWYRQAAGRGLQLLFYSVGIGQISSEVPQNLSASRPQDRQFILSSKKLLLSDSGFYLCAWNTRLSLSGANVLTFGAGSRLTVL.